This T cell receptor (beta chain) came from a study of neurological immune-mediated disorders. Study-level results: Expanded clones shared no CDR3 amino acid sequences across subjects, suggesting private repertoires in all groups. One related-CDR3 cluster, which may be a signature, held the repertoires of 18 of 34 multiple sclerosis patients after phylogenetic grouping.

The sample holds many counts of this clonotype. Its antigen is unidentified. Germline V gives CDR1 DFQATT, CDR2 SNEGSKA (reference sequence). The CDR3 contains 14 residues. V was pared by 4 bases and J by 6 bases, with 11 bases of the junction left unmatched. TCRdb redid the calling of the 5' RACE reads with MiXCR, one entry per CDR3 protein. The sample consists of tens of thousands of distinct CDR3 sequences, roughly 2% of them appearing once. The genes are TRBV20-1 and TRBJ2-7; 8 bases fit TRBD1. The sequenced sample consisted of PBMCs. The sequence was collected from a woman aged 40 to 55 with multiple sclerosis. CDR3 nucleotide sequence: TGCAGTGCTAAAATGAGGCAGGGGGCCGGCGAGCAGTACTTC. Protein: CSAKMRQGAGEQYF.